These T cell receptor beta chains were read from a single sample in a study of T cell responses to AZD1222 COVID-19 vaccine. Assay used: immunoSEQ multiplex PCR; TCRdb lists only in-frame clones, some missing. Of roughly 100,000 clones in the sample, 70% to 90% were seen once. This specimen consisted of peripheral blood, obtained 28 days after the second AZD1222 dose. The receptors here all came from an adult who received the AZD1222 COVID-19 vaccine. CDR3s include the opening cysteine and the closing phenylalanine or tryptophan. The D gene is left open where the match is weak. Rows may omit the clone size; those that give it use once, few, many or a size class.

d_call	clone_size	cdr3_length	v_call	j_call	cdr3_nt	cdr3_aa
TRBD2	.	12	TRBV7-9	TRBJ2-1	TGTGCCTTGGGACTAGCGGGGGATGAGCAGTTCTTC	CALGLAGDEQFF
.	.	13	TRBV7-2	TRBJ2-5	TGTGCCAGCAGCTTAGCGACACAAGAGACCCAGTACTTC	CASSLATQETQYF
TRBD1	.	17	TRBV28	TRBJ2-1	TGTGCCAGCAGCCCTGCCCCGGGACAGGGTTACCGGAATGAGCAGTTCTTC	CASSPAPGQGYRNEQFF
.	once	12	TRBV18	TRBJ1-4	TGTGCCAGCTCACCGGACGAGGAAAAACTGTTTTTT	CASSPDEEKLFF
.	.	13	TRBV2	TRBJ1-6	TGTGCCAGCAGTGATGGACCGAATTCACCCCTCCACTTT	CASSDGPNSPLHF
.	.	14	TRBV21-1	TRBJ1-4	TGTGCCAGCAGCATCACAGGGCCGAATGAAAAACTGTTTTTT	CASSITGPNEKLFF
.	.	14	TRBV27	TRBJ1-2	TGTGCCAGCAGTCCGCTACCCTCATTTCACGGCTACACCTTC	CASSPLPSFHGYTF
TRBD1	.	15	TRBV27	TRBJ2-5	TGTGCCAGCAGTTTATCGTGGGACAGGGCCGAGACCCAGTACTTC	CASSLSWDRAETQYF
TRBD1	few	15	TRBV5-1	TRBJ2-1	TGCGCCAGCAGCTTAGGACAGGGGGCCCACAATGAGCAGTTCTTC	CASSLGQGAHNEQFF
.	.	14	TRBV5-1	TRBJ1-4	TGCGCCAGCAGCCGCGACAGTGCTAATGAAAAACTGTTTTTT	CASSRDSANEKLFF
.	.	13	TRBV12-3/TRBV12-4	TRBJ2-7	TGTGCCAGCAGCCCAGGTCTTTTTGGCGAGCAGTACTTC	CASSPGLFGEQYF
TRBD1	.	15	TRBV29-1	TRBJ1-1	TGCAGCGTCCTTCATTGGGGACAGGGGAACACTGAAGCTTTCTTT	CSVLHWGQGNTEAFF
.	.	15	TRBV7-9	TRBJ1-3	TGTGCCAGCAGCCCTAGATCACACTCTGGAAACACCATATATTTT	CASSPRSHSGNTIYF
TRBD1	.	15	TRBV19	TRBJ1-2	TGTGCCAGTACACCTCCGGACAGGCTTAACTATGGCTACACCTTC	CASTPPDRLNYGYTF
TRBD1	.	15	TRBV27	TRBJ2-3	TGTGCCAGCAGTTTAGACAGGGACCACACAGATACGCAGTATTTT	CASSLDRDHTDTQYF